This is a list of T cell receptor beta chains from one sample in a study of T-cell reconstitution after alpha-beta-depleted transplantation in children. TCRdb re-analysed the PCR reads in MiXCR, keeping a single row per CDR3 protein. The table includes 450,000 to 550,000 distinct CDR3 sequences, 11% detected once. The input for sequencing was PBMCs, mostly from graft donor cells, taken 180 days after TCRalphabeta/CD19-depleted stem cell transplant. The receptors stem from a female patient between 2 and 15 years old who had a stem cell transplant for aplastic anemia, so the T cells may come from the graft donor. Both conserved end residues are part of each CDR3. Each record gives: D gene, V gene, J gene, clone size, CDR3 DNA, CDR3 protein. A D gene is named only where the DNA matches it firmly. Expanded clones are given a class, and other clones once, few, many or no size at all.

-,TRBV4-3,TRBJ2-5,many,TGCGCCAGCAGCCAAGAAGGAGGGGTACAAGAGACCCAGTACTTC,CASSQEGGVQETQYF
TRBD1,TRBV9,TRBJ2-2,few,TGTGCCAGCAGGGGACAGCAAACCGGGGAGCTGTTTTTT,CASRGQQTGELFF
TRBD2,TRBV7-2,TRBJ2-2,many,TGTGCCAGCCGACTAGCGGGGGGAACTATCGCCGGGGAGCTGTTTTTT,CASRLAGGTIAGELFF
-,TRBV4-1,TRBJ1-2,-,TGCGCCAGCAGCCAAGATAGGCACACAGGCTACACCTTC,CASSQDRHTGYTF
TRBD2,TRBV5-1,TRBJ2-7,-,TGCGCCAGCAGCCTCCGGACTAGCGGGATTAGCGAGCAGTACTTC,CASSLRTSGISEQYF
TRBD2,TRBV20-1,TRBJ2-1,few,TGCAGTGCTAGTGCTAGCGGGAGGGCCAATGAGCAGTTCTTC,CSASASGRANEQFF
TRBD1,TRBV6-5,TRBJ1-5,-,TGTGCCAGCAGTTACACGGACAGGGCTCAGCCCCAGCATTTT,CASSYTDRAQPQHF
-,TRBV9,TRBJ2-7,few,TGTGCCAGCAGCGTAGGTGCAGATACAAACTCCTACGAGCAGTACTTC,CASSVGADTNSYEQYF
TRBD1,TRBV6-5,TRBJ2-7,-,TGTGCCAGCAGTTACGGGTCGGGCGGGACAGGGTCCTACGAGCAGTACTTC,CASSYGSGGTGSYEQYF
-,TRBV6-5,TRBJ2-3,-,TGTGCCAGCAGTTACTCGATCCAAGATACGCAGTATTTT,CASSYSIQDTQYF
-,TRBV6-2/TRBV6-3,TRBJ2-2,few,TGTGCCAGCAGCCCGTTTCAGAGTCTCGAAGAATTGGTCACCGGGGAGCTGTTTTTT,CASSPFQSLEELVTGELFF
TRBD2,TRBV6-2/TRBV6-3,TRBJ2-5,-,TGTGCCAGCAGTTACCCAGCGGGAGTGGAGACCCAGTACTTC,CASSYPAGVETQYF
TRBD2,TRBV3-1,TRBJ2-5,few,TGTGCCAGCAGCCAAGAGCGACTAGCGGGAGGGCCGGAGACCCAGTACTTC,CASSQERLAGGPETQYF
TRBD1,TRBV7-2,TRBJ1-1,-,TGTGCCAGCAGCTTACCGAAAATCGGACAGGGGGCGAACACTGAAGCTTTCTTT,CASSLPKIGQGANTEAFF
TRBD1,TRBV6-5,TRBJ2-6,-,TGTGCCAGCAGTTACTCAAAGGGGGCGGGCGGGGCCAACGTCCTGACTTTC,CASSYSKGAGGANVLTF
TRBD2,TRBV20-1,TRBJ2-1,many,TGCAGTGCTACACCTACGACTAGCGTATCCTACAATGAGCAGTTCTTC,CSATPTTSVSYNEQFF
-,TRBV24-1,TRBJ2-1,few,TGTGCCACCAGTGATTTCCCAAGCAGACCTAGAAATGAGCAGTTCTTC,CATSDFPSRPRNEQFF
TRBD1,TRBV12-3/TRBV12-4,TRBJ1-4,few,TGTGCCAGCGCCCGTTGGACAGGGGATGAAAAACTGTTTTTT,CASARWTGDEKLFF
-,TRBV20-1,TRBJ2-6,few,TGCAGTGCTAGAGATCGCGGGTTCTCTGGGGCCAACGTCCTGACTTTC,CSARDRGFSGANVLTF
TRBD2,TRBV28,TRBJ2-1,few,TGTGCCAGCAGATGGGACTACTACAATGAGCAGTTCTTC,CASRWDYYNEQFF
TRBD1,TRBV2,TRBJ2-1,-,TGTGCCAGCAGTGAATGGGGACAGGGACGCGATGAGCAGTTCTTC,CASSEWGQGRDEQFF
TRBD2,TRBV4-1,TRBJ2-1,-,TGCGCCAGCAGCCAAGATTTCCTAGCGGGCTCCTACAATGAGCAGTTCTTC,CASSQDFLAGSYNEQFF
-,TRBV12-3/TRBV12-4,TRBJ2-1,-,TGTGCCAGCAGTCCCCCATCCTTTTGGTACAATGAGCAGTTCTTC,CASSPPSFWYNEQFF
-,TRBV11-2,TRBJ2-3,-,TGTGCCAGCAGCTTATCCCCTAAAACAGATACGCAGTATTTT,CASSLSPKTDTQYF
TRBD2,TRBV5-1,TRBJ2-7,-,TGCGCCAGCAGCTTAAAAGGGGACTACTACGAGCAGTACTTC,CASSLKGDYYEQYF
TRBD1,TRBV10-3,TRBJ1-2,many,TGTGCCATCAGACCGACAGGGGAAAGTGGCTACACCTTC,CAIRPTGESGYTF
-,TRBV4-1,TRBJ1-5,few,TGCGCCAGCAGCCAAGACATTGGGAGTCGGAGCAATCAGCCCCAGCATTTT,CASSQDIGSRSNQPQHF
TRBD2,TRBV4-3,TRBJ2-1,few,TGCGCCAGCAGCCAAGATTGGCCTAGCGGGTTCTCCTACAATGAGCAGTTCTTC,CASSQDWPSGFSYNEQFF
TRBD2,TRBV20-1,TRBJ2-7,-,TGCAGTTCCCGAGCGGGAAGGGACTACGAGCAGTACTTC,CSSRAGRDYEQYF